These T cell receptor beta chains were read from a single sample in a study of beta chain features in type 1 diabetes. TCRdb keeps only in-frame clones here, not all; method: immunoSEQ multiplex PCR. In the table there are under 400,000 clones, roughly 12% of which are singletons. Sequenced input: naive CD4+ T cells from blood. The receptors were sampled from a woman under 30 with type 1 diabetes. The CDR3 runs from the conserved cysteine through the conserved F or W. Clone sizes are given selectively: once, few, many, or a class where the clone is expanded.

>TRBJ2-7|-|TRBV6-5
CASSPLTRGSYEQYF
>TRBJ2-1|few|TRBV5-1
CASSLAGQGRGYEQFF
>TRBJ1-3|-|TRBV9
CASSAGDGTPGNTIYF
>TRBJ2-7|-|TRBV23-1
CASSQCSGGELCDSYEQYF
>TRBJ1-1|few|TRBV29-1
CSATGGSAEAFF
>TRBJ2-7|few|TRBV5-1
CASSLGDSPYEQYF
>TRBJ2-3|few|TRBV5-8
CASSLDLDTTQYF
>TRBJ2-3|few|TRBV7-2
CASSGNRGRTDTQYF
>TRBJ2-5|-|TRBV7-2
CASSLVRGGRGETQYF
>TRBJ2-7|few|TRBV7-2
CASSQGSGHSYEQYF
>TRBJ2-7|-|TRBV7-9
CASRPTSASSYEQYF
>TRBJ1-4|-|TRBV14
CASSQSGRGPEKLFF
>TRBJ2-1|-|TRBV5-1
CASSSGLAGGSSYNEQFF
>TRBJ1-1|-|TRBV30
CAWTPDTYTEAFF
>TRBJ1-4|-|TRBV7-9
CASSLFQGAREKLFF
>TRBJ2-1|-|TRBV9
CASSETSGSYNEQFF
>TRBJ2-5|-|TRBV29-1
CSVIPMAGGQETQYF
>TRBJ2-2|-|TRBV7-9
CASSFRSPGELFF
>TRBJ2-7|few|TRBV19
CASTPPPRVEQYF
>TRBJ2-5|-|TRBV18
CASSPQGDETQYF
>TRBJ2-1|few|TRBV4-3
CASSQVGTGTNEQFF
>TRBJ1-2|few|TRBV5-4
CASTDDSEYGYTF
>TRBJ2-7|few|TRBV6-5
CASRRGGHSYEQYF
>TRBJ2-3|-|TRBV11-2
CASSLGGGSTDTQYF
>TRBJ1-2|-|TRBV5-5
CASSNEQGAAVYGYTF
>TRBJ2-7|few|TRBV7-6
CASSPLPGLHLGSEQYF
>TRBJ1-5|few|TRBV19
CAAAVGGSNQPQHF
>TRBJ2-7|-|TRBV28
CASSSGTGAYYGQYF
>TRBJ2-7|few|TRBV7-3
CASSSQGYEQYF
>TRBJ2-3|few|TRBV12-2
CASRLGPSRESTDTQYF
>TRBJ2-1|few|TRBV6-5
CASRTNNEQFF
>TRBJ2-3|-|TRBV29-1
CSLQVRTDTQYF
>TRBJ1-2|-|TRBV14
CASSPDRVLSYTF
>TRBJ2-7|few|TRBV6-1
CASSEGPTGGQYF
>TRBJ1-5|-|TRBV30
CAWRDRGMLQPQHF
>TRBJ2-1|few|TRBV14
CASSQVAGGSYNEQFF
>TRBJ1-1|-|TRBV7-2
CASSPGQGNTEAFF
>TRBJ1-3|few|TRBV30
CAWSRPSGNTIYF
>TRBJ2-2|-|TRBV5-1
CASSLVPNTGELFF
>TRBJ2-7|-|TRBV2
CASSETTYEQYF
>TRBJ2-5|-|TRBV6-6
CASSYGGNQETQYF
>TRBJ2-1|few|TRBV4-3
CASSHGLAGAGEQFF
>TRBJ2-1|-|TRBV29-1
CSVEDPRREAAYNEQFF
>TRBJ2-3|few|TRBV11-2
CASSLGRISSTDTQYF
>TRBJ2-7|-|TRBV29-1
CSVEDRHGSSYEQYF
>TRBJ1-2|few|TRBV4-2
CASSQDAGRDYGYTF
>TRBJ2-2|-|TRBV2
CASTRITGELFF
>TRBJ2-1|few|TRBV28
CASSGGGHEQFF
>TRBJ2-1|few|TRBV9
CASSVGVSGSPYNEQFF
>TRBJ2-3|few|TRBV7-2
CASSHPGGRHKADTQYF
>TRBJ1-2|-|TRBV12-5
CASGFTGENYGYTF
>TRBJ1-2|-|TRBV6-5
CASSYAGYGYTF
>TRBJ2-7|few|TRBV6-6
CASSYPQLAVHF
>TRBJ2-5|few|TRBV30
CAWSPHRGRETQYF
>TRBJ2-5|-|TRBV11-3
CASSSTSGKGETQYF
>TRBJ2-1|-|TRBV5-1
CASSFLEPNEQFF
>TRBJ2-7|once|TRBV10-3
CAISDPSGGSSYEQYF
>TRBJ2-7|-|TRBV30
CAWSGSFSGFSYEQYF
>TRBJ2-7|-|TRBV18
CASSGTRLTGYEQYF
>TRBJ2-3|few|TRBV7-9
CASSLVTRGTDTQYF